This T cell receptor (beta chain) was obtained from a study of T cell responses to AZD1222 COVID-19 vaccine. Study results and limitations: Among the donors, most were white British and more were female, and clonal diversity was possibly underestimated. The repertoires were collected only after the peak T cell response. Only six AZD1222 recipients tested seropositive at baseline.

Germline V lookup: CDR1 KGHSH, CDR2 LQKENI. Trimming took 1 base from V and 4 from J, leaving 25 bases between them. This CDR3 has 20 amino acids. Repertoires were generated with immunoSEQ multiplex PCR, while TCRdb's copy carries only in-frame clones and drops some. This table holds 100,000 to 150,000 clones, more than 90% found once. Notes on this clone: Its antigen is as yet unknown.

Pooled in the analysis were second doses at about 4 or about 12 weeks. The source of this sequence is an adult who received the AZD1222 COVID-19 vaccine. The sequencing here drew on peripheral blood, taken 28 days after the second AZD1222 dose. The V call is TRBV18, the J call TRBJ1-4; TRBD1 might be the D (5 bases). The chain's CDR3 is CASSPRDPSGTSVINEKLFF. CDR3 bases: TGTGCCAGCTCACCACGGGACCCAAGCGGGACGAGCGTAATTAATGAAAAACTGTTTTTT.